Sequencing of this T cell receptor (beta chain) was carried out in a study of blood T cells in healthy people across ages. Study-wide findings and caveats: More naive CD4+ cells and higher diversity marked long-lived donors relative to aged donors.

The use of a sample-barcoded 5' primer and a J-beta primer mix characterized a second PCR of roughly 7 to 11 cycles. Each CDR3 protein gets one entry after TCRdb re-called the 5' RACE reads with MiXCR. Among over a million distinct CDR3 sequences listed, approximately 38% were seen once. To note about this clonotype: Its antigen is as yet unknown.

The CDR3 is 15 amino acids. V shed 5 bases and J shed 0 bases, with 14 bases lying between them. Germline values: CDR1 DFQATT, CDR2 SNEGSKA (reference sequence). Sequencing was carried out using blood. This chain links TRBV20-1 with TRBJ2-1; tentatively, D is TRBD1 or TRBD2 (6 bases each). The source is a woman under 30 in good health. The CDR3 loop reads CSAPIGGSSYNEQFF. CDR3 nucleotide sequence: TGCAGTGCTCCCATAGGGGGGAGCTCCTACAATGAGCAGTTCTTC.